This T cell receptor beta chain was obtained from a study of identical twins (dated by TCRdb to 2016 to 2018). General notes on the study: To test whether fetal clonotypes persist, the study used deep sequencing on TCR alpha and beta repertoires from monozygotic twins, unrelated adults of various ages, and cord blood. Replicate twin experiments were performed at different times using different library preparation protocols to rule out contamination. Broader findings and caveats from the paper: Compared with coincidental sharing between unrelated individuals, out-of-frame TCR alpha sequences shared between twins had an excess of sequences with low generation probability. Abundant cord blood beta clonotypes had fewer insertions, young adult naive repertoires showed a similar but weaker trend, and memory repertoires showed no such trend. In beta out-of-frame sequences, excess twin sharing was weaker, because having fewer shared sequences lowered the signal-to-noise ratio. Invariant T cells such as MAIT and iNKT could partly confound zero-insertion analyses, though diverse VJ usage argued against this for most clonotypes. Because the same donors could not be followed over many years, the conclusions depended on cross-sectional statistical analysis. In monozygotic twins, out-of-frame TCR alpha sharing was systematically underestimated by recombination models, although the models agreed with sharing between unrelated individuals.

Only healthy Caucasian donors were included. This clonotype was detected ten times or more. Its antigen is currently not known. Base qualities are not provided; no much larger clone lies one nucleotide away. V loses 3 bases, J loses 5 bases, and the germline ends lie 7 bases apart. From a lookup of the germline V gene (reference sequence), CDR1 and CDR2 are DFQATT and SNEGSKA. Spanning cysteine to phenylalanine, the CDR3 consists of 11 amino acids. Kept here is only the CDR3 DNA, which spans 33 bases and is read in frame from base 1. Library prep was done by 5' RACE. Sequenced on an Illumina HiSeq 2000. Template switching introduced a universal primer binding site; the final cDNA contained a unique molecular identifier, enabling accurate counting of TCR cDNA molecules. Specific primers in the conserved constant-segment region were used to synthesize first-strand cDNA for the TCR alpha and beta chains. To control for contamination, every cDNA library carried two barcodes: a SMART-Mk sample barcode plus Illumina barcodes. TruSeq adapter sequences along with Illumina sample barcodes were introduced in two successive PCR steps. Sequencing of the TCR alpha and beta cDNA libraries was done on the Illumina HiSeq platform using custom primers. Per the original workflow: Raw reads were processed with MiGEC to extract unique molecular identifiers, and MiXCR was used to determine CDR3 positions. Recombination models were inferred per individual with the repgenHMM and IGoR tools using an EM algorithm. The tcR package in R was used for shared clonotype analysis, with sharing normalized by the product of cloneset sizes. To study raw recombination free of thymic and clonal selection effects, out-of-frame nonproductive sequences were analyzed. The public reads were reprocessed in TCRdb via fastp at Q25 and MiXCR, keeping in-frame beta chains. Each CDR3 protein gets just one entry, which takes the most common genes and DNA from the rows behind it. In this record, the V and J calls reflect TCRdb's handling and not the investigators' own analysis. This sample is represented by 1,800,000 or so distinct CDR3 sequences; about 31% of them were singletons. The ten largest make up 0.27% of the sample.

This chain joins TRBV20-1 to TRBJ1-2; no D gene can be assigned with confidence. Sequenced material: cord blood. The origin of this receptor is a newborn girl in good health. The nucleotides are TGCAGTGCTAGGCTGGGGTATGGCTACACCTTC. This codes for CSARLGYGYTF.